This TCR beta chain was identified in a study of CD8 T cells in ankylosing spondylitis. General observations from the study: Reports of some motif variants in reactive arthritis synovial fluid and blood predate this one.

For TCR beta, libraries came from quantitative 5'-RACE with molecular barcodes. MiXCR, applied by TCRdb to the 5' RACE reads, yields one record per CDR3 protein. The sample includes 150,000 or so distinct CDR3 sequences, about 9.9% seen only once; the top ten take around 29%. Ten or more counts support this clonotype. Its antigen is not identified. This CDR3 is 14 amino acids long. Germline V gene lookup returns CDR1 LGHDT and CDR2 YNNKEL (reference sequence). With V trimmed by 5 bases and J by 8 bases, 10 bases remained unmatched. Sequences were obtained from blood, either unsorted or a sorted T cell fraction (not recorded which). The origin of this receptor is a male donor with ankylosing spondylitis or in good health (not recorded which). V usage is TRBV3-1 and J usage is TRBJ1-2, with 8 bases fitting TRBD1. The CDR3 is CASSSHRGSIGYTF. DNA of the CDR3: TGTGCCAGCAGCTCGCACAGGGGGAGTATAGGCTACACCTTC.